What follows are 23 T cell receptor beta chains derived from one specimen sequenced in a study of control samples from healthy donors and cancer patients. Repertoires were generated with immunoSEQ multiplex PCR, while TCRdb's copy carries only in-frame clones and drops some. This sample has about 34,000 clones; 80% to 95% occur once, and the top ten carry 1.5% to 2%. What was sequenced was PBMCs. The origin of the receptors is a middle-aged man with colorectal cancer.

The rearrangement links TRBV7-2 to TRBJ1-1; D is possibly TRBD1 (6 bases). The V end lost 1 base, the J end lost 2 bases, and 14 bases lay between the germline ends. Germline lookup yields CDR1 SGHTA and CDR2 FQGNSA. The CDR3 sequence is 16 residues long. CDR3 nucleotides: TGTGCCAGCAGCTTAGGGGGGGGGCGAGGAAACACTGAAGCTTTCTTT. Encoded protein: CASSLGGGRGNTEAFF.

The genes are TRBV14 and TRBJ2-1; maybe TRBD2 (6 bases). The CDR3 has 13 residues. From germline, CDR1 is SGHDN and CDR2 FVKESK. Trimming removed 1 base from V and 9 bases from J, with 10 bases in between. The DNA for the CDR3 is TGTGCCAGCAGCCAAGCAGAGCGGGTTGAGCAGTTCTTC. Translated: CASSQAERVEQFF.

J is TRBJ2-5 and V is TRBV27, with 11 bases that match TRBD2. Germline V gene data show CDR1 as MNHEY and CDR2 as SMNVEV (reference sequence). V lost 6 bases and J lost 3; bases outside the gene matches: 18. CDR3 length equals 19 residues. The CDR3 coding sequence is TGTGCCAGCAGCCGAAGGCTCCTCGGGACTAGCGGATTCAAAGAGACCCAGTACTTC. This translates into CASSRRLLGTSGFKETQYF.

The V gene is TRBV18, the J gene TRBJ1-1; TRBD1 agrees at 7 bases. The CDR3 runs to 13 residues. V gave up 6 bases and J gave up 3 bases; unmatched junction bases: 4. Germline V lookup: CDR1 KGHSH, CDR2 LQKENI. The CDR3: CASSPTGDTEAFF. In DNA form, the CDR3 reads TGTGCCAGCTCTCCAACAGGGGACACTGAAGCTTTCTTT.

The chain joins TRBV5-6 to TRBJ2-3; tentative D call: TRBD2 (6 bases). Germline-derived CDR1 and CDR2 are SGHDT and YYEEEE. V shed 3 bases and J shed 5 bases, with 10 bases lying between them. The CDR3 covers 13 residues. The CDR3 region has the DNA TGTGCCAGCAGCTCCCTGGGGGGAGATACGCAGTATTTT. Its protein is CASSSLGGDTQYF.

The rearrangement links TRBV19 to TRBJ2-2, with 7 nucleotides matching TRBD1. Germline V gene sequence: CDR1 LNHDA, CDR2 SQIVND (reference sequence). The CDR3 has 16 residues. The V segment lost 6 bases and the J segment 1 base; nucleotides outside the gene matches: 8. In nucleotides, the CDR3 is TGTGCCAGTAGGGTTTCCAGGGGGATGAACACCGGGGAGCTGTTTTTT. It translates to CASRVSRGMNTGELFF.

The chain recombines TRBV5-6 with TRBJ2-3; possible D gene TRBD2, 6 bases. Germline CDR1 SGHDT, CDR2 YYEEEE. This CDR3 comprises 18 residues. Trimming stripped 1 base from V and 5 bases from J, with 23 bases between. DNA of the CDR3: TGTGCCAGCAGCTTGATCTTCCGTCAACTTGGGCGGGGAGATACGCAGTATTTT. Protein product: CASSLIFRQLGRGDTQYF.

Only one count was recorded for this clone. This chain uses TRBV5-1 with TRBJ2-2; 9 positions agree with TRBD1. The CDR3 loop spans 13 amino acids. V lost 3 bases, J lost 13 bases, and 7 bases stayed unmatched. Germline V gives CDR1 SGHRS, CDR2 YFSETQ. In DNA form, the CDR3 reads TGCGCCAGCAGCTCATTGGACAGGGGATGGCTGTTTTTT. Amino acid sequence: CASSSLDRGWLFF.

The chain employs TRBV7-3 and TRBJ1-1, with 7 bases that match TRBD1. Germline values: CDR1 SGHTA, CDR2 FQGTGA. CDR3 length equals 13 residues. J was trimmed by 10 bases and V by 5 bases; bases with no gene match: 10. CDR3: CASSQGGLDGAFF. CDR3 DNA: TGTGCCAGCAGCCAAGGGGGCCTGGATGGAGCTTTCTTT.

This clone was seen just once. In DNA form, the CDR3 reads TGTGCCAGCAGACCGCTGGACAGGGAAGAGACCCAGTACTTC. It codes for CASRPLDREETQYF. The chain is built from TRBV5-6 and TRBJ2-5; TRBD1 aligns across 8 bases. The ends lost 5 bases at V and 3 bases at J; junction bases unmatched: 6. Germline V gene data show CDR1 as SGHDT and CDR2 as YYEEEE. The CDR3 is 14 residues long.

V and J are TRBV19 and TRBJ2-3; perhaps TRBD1 as D (6 bases). The CDR3 length is 13 residues. In germline, CDR1 is LNHDA, CDR2 SQIVND (reference sequence). The V gene lost 10 bases and the J gene lost 0 bases, with 11 bases spanning the gap. CDR3 sequence: CATRTASTDTQYF. CDR3 nucleotide sequence: TGTGCCACCCGGACAGCTAGCACAGATACGCAGTATTTT.

This CDR3 reads CAWSVLQGASGYTF. The CDR3 DNA reads as TGTGCCTGGAGTGTACTTCAGGGGGCGAGCGGCTACACCTTC. The chain is built from TRBV30 and TRBJ1-2, with TRBD1 matching over 8 bases. CDR3 length: 14 amino acids. The junction had 8 bases not matched to a gene; V was cut back by 0 bases and J by 8 bases. Germline CDR1 GTSNPN, CDR2 SVGIG (reference sequence).

The chain recombines TRBV7-9 with TRBJ1-5; 8 nucleotides align to TRBD1. The CDR3 covers 14 residues. Germline V gene data show CDR1 as SEHNR and CDR2 as FQNEAQ (reference sequence). After removal of 5 bases from V and 4 bases from J, the junction contained 4 bases not matched to a gene. Here the CDR3 DNA reads TGTGCCAGCAGCCTTGGACAGGGAAATCAGCCCCAGCATTTT. Its translation: CASSLGQGNQPQHF.

In this sample, this clone turned up a few times. The rearrangement uses TRBV15 and TRBJ1-4; the D is unclear. This CDR3 spans 16 amino acids. Germline V gene sequence: CDR1 LNHNV, CDR2 YYDKDF (reference sequence). Between the trimmed V and J ends, which lost 3 bases and 0 bases, there was a span of 11 bases. The chain's CDR3 is CATSRHWRATNEKLFF. DNA of the CDR3: TGTGCCACCAGCAGGCATTGGAGGGCAACTAATGAAAAACTGTTTTTT.

The chain combines TRBV7-9 with TRBJ2-3, with 11 positions matching TRBD2. Trimming took 5 bases from V and 14 from J; bases not matched to a gene: 15. The CDR3 runs 15 residues. The germline V gene has CDR1 SEHNR and CDR2 FQNEAQ (reference sequence). For the CDR3, the DNA is TGTGCCAGCAGCGTACCAAATGGACTAGCGGGCGACGGGTATTTT. Residues: CASSVPNGLAGDGYF.

The rearrangement links TRBV5-4 to TRBJ2-7, with D perhaps matching TRBD1 (5 bases). This CDR3 is 14 amino acids long. Trimming left V 1 base short and J 7 bases short, with 15 bases between. Germline V CDR1 and CDR2: SGHNT, YYREEE (reference sequence). CDR3 DNA: TGTGCCAGCAGCTTGCCTGGCAGGGTCGGAGAGCAGTACTTC. It specifies CASSLPGRVGEQYF. Drawing the rest from reference TRBV5-4 and TRBJ2-7, the complete variable domain is ETGVTQSPTHLIKTRGQQVTLRCSSQSGHNTVSWYQQALGQGPQFIFQYYREEENGRGNFPPRFSGLQFPNYSSELNVNALELDDSALYLCASSLPGRVGEQYFGPGTRLTVT.

The chain combines TRBV28 with TRBJ1-2; D is undetermined. Germline CDR1 and CDR2: MDHEN and SYDVKM. The CDR3 is 13 residues long. Trimming left V 4 bases short and J 4 bases short, with 10 bases between. The CDR3 bases are TGTGCCAGCAGTTATGGACCGAGCTATGGCTACACCTTC. Translated, it gives CASSYGPSYGYTF.

The CDR3 here is CASNRVGHGYTF. The DNA for the CDR3 is TGTGCCAGCAACCGGGTCGGACATGGCTACACCTTC. The chain combines TRBV2 with TRBJ1-2; D is unresolved. Trimming left V 7 bases short and J 6 bases short, with 12 bases between. Germline V gives CDR1 SNHLY, CDR2 FYNNEI. The CDR3 has 12 residues. The complete variable domain, with remaining parts taken from reference TRBV2 and TRBJ1-2, reads EPEVTQTPSHQVTQMGQEVILRCVPISNHLYFYWYRQILGQKVEFLVSFYNNEISEKSEIFDDQFSVERPDGSNFTLKIRSTKLEDSAMYFCASNRVGHGYTFGSGTRLTVV.

V is TRBV9 and J is TRBJ1-2; 11 bases map to TRBD1. The V gene's germline CDR1 is SGDLS and CDR2 YYNGEE. Germline trimming cut 4 bases from V and 5 bases from J; bases unmatched to any gene: 7. There are 15 residues in the CDR3. The CDR3 loop reads CASSLPGQGVYGYTF. CDR3 DNA sequence: TGTGCCAGCAGCTTACCGGGACAGGGGGTTTATGGCTACACCTTC. Looking up the rest from reference TRBV9 and TRBJ1-2 gives the full variable domain: DSGVTQTPKHLITATGQRVTLRCSPRSGDLSVYWYQQSLDQGLQFLIQYYNGEERAKGNILERFSAQQFPDLHSELNLSSLELGDSALYFCASSLPGQGVYGYTFGSGTRLTVV.

This clone was picked up a small number of times. The chain links TRBV29-1 to TRBJ1-5, with D tentatively TRBD1 (5 bases). CDR1 is SQVTM, CDR2 ANQGSEA, per germline. The V gene lost 5 bases and the J gene lost 2 bases, with 10 bases spanning the gap. The CDR3 totals 13 residues. The CDR3 region has the DNA TGCAGCGTTCAAGGGGAAGGCAATCAGCCCCAGCATTTT. Its protein product is CSVQGEGNQPQHF. Based on the CDR3 plus reference TRBV29-1 and TRBJ1-5, the full variable domain is SAVISQKPSRDICQRGTSLTIQCQVDSQVTMMFWYRQQPGQSLTLIATANQGSEATYESGFVIDKFPISRPNLTFSTLTVSNMSPEDSSIYLCSVQGEGNQPQHFGDGTRLSIL.

The V gene is TRBV24-1, the J gene TRBJ2-1, with 10 bases identical to TRBD2. Germline CDR1 is KGHDR and CDR2 is SFDVKD. The CDR3 consists of 17 residues. V shed 5 bases, J shed 8 bases, and the junction held 14 bases outside the gene matches. The CDR3 sequence: CATSGPIAGGYRDEQFF. The DNA of the CDR3 is TGTGCCACCAGTGGTCCTATAGCGGGGGGTTATAGAGATGAGCAGTTCTTC.

This clone has more than one count but fewer than ten. The chain is built from TRBV7-9 and TRBJ2-7; D remains unclear. The CDR3 runs to 13 residues. V was clipped by 1 base and J by 2 bases, with 6 bases between them. The germline CDR1 and CDR2 sequences are SEHNR and FQNEAQ (reference sequence). CDR3: CASSLVSPYEQYF. As DNA, the CDR3 is TGTGCCAGCAGCTTAGTCAGTCCCTACGAGCAGTACTTC.

The chain recombines TRBV7-6 with TRBJ1-1; D possibly corresponds to TRBD1 (5 bases). Per germline, CDR1 SGHVS and CDR2 FNYEAQ. Trimming pared 0 bases from V and 0 bases from J, leaving 8 bases between. CDR3 length: 15 amino acids. The CDR3 DNA sequence: TGTGCCAGCAGCTTAGCCAGGGCGATGAACACTGAAGCTTTCTTT. Translating it yields CASSLARAMNTEAFF.